The next 22 T cell receptor beta chains were all read from a single sample in a study of T-cell memory formation after mild COVID-19 (dated by TCRdb to the early 2020s). The library was generated by 5' RACE. The reads were generated on an Illumina NovaSeq 6000. The public reads were quality trimmed at Q25 with fastp and then assembled into clones with MiXCR by TCRdb, keeping productive beta chains. A single entry per CDR3 protein holds the most common genes and DNA from its merged rows. The sample includes 450,000 to 650,000 distinct CDR3 sequences, with approximately 20% observed a single time. The leading ten clones occupy around 12% of the sample. The source material was PBMCs or a T cell subset sorted from them (not recorded which). These receptors originate from an adult woman who had mild COVID-19 (a few samples of this study predate the infection). The sample titles of this study are shuffled in the database, so cell type and time point are left out; the donor was told from shared clones.

CDR3 nucleotides: TGCAGTGCTCTATTACTAGCGGGGGGGTACAACAATGAGCAGTTCTTC. Translating it yields CSALLLAGGYNNEQFF. This chain links TRBV20-1 with TRBJ2-1, with 13 bases lining up with TRBD2. J lost 5 bases, V lost 5 bases, and 9 bases had no gene match. Germline CDR1 and CDR2: DFQATT and SNEGSKA (reference sequence). The CDR3 extends over 16 amino acids.

The V and J genes are TRBV2 and TRBJ2-7; TRBD2 matches 12 bases. The CDR3 contains 14 residues. Germline-derived CDR1 and CDR2 are SNHLY and FYNNEI. The junction had 6 bases not matched to a gene; V was cut back by 7 bases and J by 5 bases. CDR3 bases: TGTGCCAGCAAATCGACTAGCGGGAGCAACGAGCAGTACTTC. Translating gives CASKSTSGSNEQYF.

The CDR3 reads CATSGYTGNGYTF. The CDR3 DNA follows: TGTGCCACCAGTGGTTATACAGGGAATGGCTACACCTTC. The chain employs TRBV24-1 and TRBJ1-2; TRBD1 might be the D (6 bases). Germline CDR1 is KGHDR and CDR2 is SFDVKD. Trimming took 5 bases from V and 6 from J, leaving 12 bases between them. The length of the CDR3 is 13 residues.

This clonotype was counted a few times. The rearrangement uses TRBV6-5 and TRBJ2-1; 11 nucleotides match TRBD2. Germline V gene sequence: CDR1 MNHEY, CDR2 SVGAGI. CDR3 size: 15 residues. With 5 bases clipped from V and 6 bases from J, the junction kept 6 bases outside the gene matches. CDR3 nucleotides: TGTGCCAGCAGTGCACTAGCGGGAGTAATCAATGAGCAGTTCTTC. As protein: CASSALAGVINEQFF.

The V gene is TRBV9, the J gene TRBJ2-1, with 8 bases lining up with TRBD1. Germline values: CDR1 SGDLS, CDR2 YYNGEE. The CDR3 has 15 residues. V lost 4 bases to trimming and J lost 3 bases; unmatched junction nucleotides: 6. The CDR3 region has the DNA TGTGCCAGCAGCATCGGACAGGGTTACTACAATGAGCAGTTCTTC. Protein: CASSIGQGYYNEQFF.

The chain carries TRBV29-1 and TRBJ2-6; 7 bases are a match to TRBD1. CDR1 is SQVTM and CDR2 is ANQGSEA in the germline V gene. The CDR3 totals 13 residues. The ends lost 5 bases at V and 3 bases at J; junction bases unmatched: 1. The CDR3 loop reads CSVTGVGANVLTF. Written as DNA, the CDR3 is TGCAGCGTTACAGGGGTTGGGGCCAACGTCCTGACTTTC.

The chain employs TRBV20-1 and TRBJ2-1, with 10 nucleotides matching TRBD1. The V and J ends lost 1 base and 9 bases, in that order; junction bases with no gene match: 15. CDR1 and CDR2 (germline): DFQATT, SNEGSKA (reference sequence). The CDR3 is 17 amino acids. The CDR3 is CSARVVTGTGALAEQFF. DNA of the CDR3: TGCAGTGCTAGAGTCGTTACCGGGACAGGGGCCCTAGCTGAGCAGTTCTTC.

This chain joins TRBV7-8 and TRBJ2-5, with 13 bases matching TRBD2. The germline CDR1 and CDR2 sequences are SGHVS and FQNEAQ. Trimming took 5 bases from V and 1 from J; bases not matched to a gene: 4. The CDR3 has 16 residues. The CDR3 reads CASSDRLAGGQETQYF. CDR3 nucleotide sequence: TGTGCCAGCAGCGACCGACTAGCGGGAGGCCAAGAGACCCAGTACTTC.

This clonotype was seen more than once but under ten times. The gene calls are TRBV20-1 and TRBJ1-6; D is unresolved. The CDR3 totals 14 residues. V lost 5 bases and J 7 bases, leaving 15 bases between the germline ends. Germline V gene data show CDR1 as DFQATT and CDR2 as SNEGSKA (reference sequence). CDR3 DNA: TGCAGTGCTCGATTTACAGTCGCCAATTCACCCCTCCACTTT. This gives the protein CSARFTVANSPLHF.

The rearrangement uses TRBV12-3 or TRBV12-4 and TRBJ2-7; 11 positions agree with TRBD2. The CDR3 contains 17 residues. V lost 3 bases to trimming and J lost 5 bases; unmatched junction nucleotides: 12. CDR3 sequence (DNA): TGTGCCAGCAGTTTCGCAGTCGGGCTAGCGGGAGGCGACGAGCAGTACTTC. Residues: CASSFAVGLAGGDEQYF.

This chain connects TRBV28 to TRBJ2-7; D is ambiguous. V was trimmed by 4 bases and J by 0 bases, leaving 10 bases between them. The CDR3 is 14 residues long. CDR1 and CDR2 from the germline V gene are MDHEN and SYDVKM. The CDR3 nucleotides are TGTGCCAGCAGTTCCCTTAGGAGCTCCTACGAGCAGTACTTC. Translating it yields CASSSLRSSYEQYF. The variable domain in full, with the rest retrieved from reference TRBV28 and TRBJ2-7, is DVKVTQSSRYLVKRTGEKVFLECVQDMDHENMFWYRQDPGLGLRLIYFSYDVKMKEKGDIPEGYSVSREKKERFSLILESASTNQTSMYLCASSSLRSSYEQYFGPGTRLTVT.

The chain uses TRBV6-6 and TRBJ2-2; D remains unclear. Germline V gene lookup returns CDR1 MNHNY and CDR2 SVGAGI (reference sequence). V was pared by 6 bases and J by 6 bases, with 14 bases between. The length of the CDR3 is 14 residues. The DNA for the CDR3 is TGTGCCAGCAGCAATTCACTGGACGCCGGGGAGCTGTTTTTT. This gives the protein CASSNSLDAGELFF.

CDR3 DNA: TGTGCCAGCAGCCCCCCGGGGAACACCGGGGAGCTGTTTTTT. Protein product: CASSPPGNTGELFF. The rearrangement links TRBV5-4 to TRBJ2-2; unclear D gene. V lost 4 bases, J lost 1 base, and 8 bases lay in between. CDR1 and CDR2 (germline): SGHNT, YYREEE (reference sequence). This CDR3 contains 14 residues.

The V and J genes are TRBV12-3 or TRBV12-4 and TRBJ2-1, with D possibly matching TRBD2 (7 bases). The CDR3 contains 14 residues. The V end was cut by 5 bases, the J end by 2 bases, with 10 bases between. CDR3 sequence reads: CASSGEGAYNEQFF. CDR3 nucleotides: TGTGCCAGCAGTGGGGAGGGGGCCTACAATGAGCAGTTCTTC.

The chain has TRBV7-9 and TRBJ1-3, with 7 positions matching TRBD1. CDR1 and CDR2 from the germline V gene are SEHNR and FQNEAQ (reference sequence). Trimming cost V 0 bases and J 0 bases; bases outside gene matches: 2. CDR3 length: 16 residues. The CDR3 DNA reads TGTGCCAGCAGCTTAGCACAGGGGAACTCTGGAAACACCATATATTTT. As protein: CASSLAQGNSGNTIYF.

V usage is TRBV29-1 and J usage is TRBJ1-6; D is possibly TRBD1 (5 bases). CDR1 is SQVTM and CDR2 is ANQGSEA in the germline V gene. The CDR3 is made up of 13 amino acids. V was pared by 3 bases and J by 9 bases, with 12 bases between. The CDR3 nucleotides read TGCAGCGTTGATTCAGGGTCGGGTTCACCCCTCCACTTT. Translating it yields CSVDSGSGSPLHF.

This clonotype showed up just a few times. The rearrangement uses TRBV29-1 and TRBJ2-7; D is ambiguous. Germline V gene sequence: CDR1 SQVTM, CDR2 ANQGSEA. The CDR3 spans 13 residues. V gave up 3 bases and J gave up 0 bases, with 9 bases separating them. In DNA, the CDR3 is TGCAGCGTTGAGGCAAGCAACTCCTACGAGCAGTACTTC. It translates to CSVEASNSYEQYF.

Only a few counts were recorded for this clonotype. The chain employs TRBV7-2 and TRBJ2-7; D unresolved. V dropped 5 bases and J dropped 3 bases, with 11 bases sitting between them. This CDR3 comprises 13 residues. Germline CDR1 SGHTA, CDR2 FQGNSA. The chain's CDR3 is CASSPNGHYEQYF. CDR3 DNA sequence: TGTGCCAGCAGCCCCAATGGGCACTACGAGCAGTACTTC.

The chain is built from TRBV5-5 and TRBJ2-2, with 7 bases identical to TRBD2. V was clipped by 4 bases and J by 1 base; unmatched bases: 7. The CDR3 covers 16 residues. Germline loops: CDR1 SGHKS, CDR2 YYEKEE (reference sequence). In nucleotides, the CDR3 is TGTGCCAGCAGCCCCCTAGGCGGGGGGAACACCGGGGAGCTGTTTTTT. Its translation is CASSPLGGGNTGELFF.

This clonotype has just a few counts. This chain links TRBV6-4 with TRBJ2-1, with 11 bases lining up with TRBD2. This CDR3 spans 16 amino acids. Germline lookup yields CDR1 MRHNA and CDR2 SNTAGT. The J segment lost 3 bases and the V segment lost 4 bases, leaving 5 bases of the junction unmatched. Here the CDR3 reads CASSGIAGGNYNEQFF. The DNA of the CDR3 is TGTGCCAGCAGTGGTATAGCGGGGGGGAACTACAATGAGCAGTTCTTC.

This clonotype was found a few times. V usage is TRBV9 and J usage is TRBJ2-3, with 10 bases that match TRBD2. With V trimmed by 2 bases and J by 4 bases, 4 bases remained unmatched. Germline values: CDR1 SGDLS, CDR2 YYNGEE. The length of the CDR3 is 15 residues. The chain's CDR3 is CASSVRLAGADTQYF. CDR3 in DNA: TGTGCCAGCAGCGTGAGGCTAGCGGGGGCAGATACGCAGTATTTT. The entire variable domain, with the rest obtained from reference TRBV9 and TRBJ2-3, is as follows: DSGVTQTPKHLITATGQRVTLRCSPRSGDLSVYWYQQSLDQGLQFLIQYYNGEERAKGNILERFSAQQFPDLHSELNLSSLELGDSALYFCASSVRLAGADTQYFGPGTRLTVL.

This chain joins TRBV5-1 and TRBJ2-1; 8 bases map to TRBD2. Germline values: CDR1 SGHRS, CDR2 YFSETQ. This CDR3 has 16 residues. V dropped 6 bases and J dropped 4; count of bases not matched to a gene: 12. The CDR3 protein is CASTERGQGAYNEQFF. Here the CDR3 DNA reads TGCGCCAGCACCGAGCGGGGGCAAGGGGCTTACAATGAGCAGTTCTTC.